The 8 T cell receptor beta chains below come from one sample, sequenced in a study of identical twins. TCRdb re-called the 5' RACE reads through MiXCR, storing one row per CDR3 protein. The sample shows 250,000 or so distinct CDR3 sequences, about 7.3% of them seen only once. This same sample was also taken into another study, of yellow fever vaccine responses in identical twins.

Specimen: memory (CD45RO+) T cells sorted from blood. These receptors originate from a woman aged 18-30 years in good health.

This clonotype was picked up many times. The rearrangement links TRBV3-1 to TRBJ2-3, with D possibly TRBD2 on 7 matching bases. V lost 4 bases to trimming and J lost 4 bases, with 15 bases between them. CDR3 length equals 15 residues. CDR1 and CDR2 from the germline V gene are LGHDT and YNNKEL (reference sequence). In nucleotides, the CDR3 is TGTGCCAGCAGCCCGCGGGGGCGGTCGTCAGATACGCAGTATTTT. Encoded protein: CASSPRGRSSDTQYF.

The chain couples TRBV11-2 to TRBJ1-5; unclear D gene. The germline V gene encodes CDR1 SGHAT and CDR2 FQNNGV. The ends were cut back, 5 bases at V and 0 bases at J, with 11 bases in the middle. CDR3 length: 15 amino acids. CDR3 region: CASSRAGNSNQPQHF. The CDR3 bases are TGTGCCAGCAGCCGGGCGGGCAATAGCAATCAGCCCCAGCATTTT.

This clonotype has more than one count but fewer than ten. The rearrangement uses TRBV2 and TRBJ2-3, with D possibly TRBD1 on 6 matching bases. The CDR3 extends over 14 amino acids. Germline assignment: CDR1 SNHLY and CDR2 FYNNEI. V lost 10 bases to trimming and J lost 0 bases, with 14 bases between them. The CDR3 protein is CATGGRGSTDTQYF. Here the CDR3 DNA reads TGTGCCACCGGAGGCAGGGGTAGCACAGATACGCAGTATTTT.

A few counts support this clonotype. The rearrangement uses TRBV20-1 and TRBJ1-2; 8 bases agree with TRBD1. This CDR3 spans 13 amino acids. J lost 5 bases, V lost 7 bases, and 9 bases had no gene match. From germline, CDR1 is DFQATT and CDR2 SNEGSKA (reference sequence). The CDR3 coding sequence is TGCAGTGTTCAGACCGGGACAGGATATGGCTACACCTTC. Protein: CSVQTGTGYGYTF.

In this sample, this clonotype turned up many times. The V and J genes are TRBV7-2 and TRBJ1-5; the D gene is possibly TRBD1 (6 bases). The V end lost 1 base, the J end lost 6 bases, and 13 bases lay between the germline ends. CDR3 length: 15 residues. Germline loops: CDR1 SGHTA, CDR2 FQGNSA. The CDR3 coding sequence is TGTGCCAGCAGCTTAGATTTGGGGGGCCGTCAGCCCCAGCATTTT. Its translation: CASSLDLGGRQPQHF. Using reference TRBV7-2 and TRBJ1-5 for the parts outside the CDR3, the full variable domain is GAGVSQSPSNKVTEKGKDVELRCDPISGHTALYWYRQSLGQGLEFLIYFQGNSAPDKSGLPSDRFSAERTGGSVSTLTIQRTQQEDSAVYLCASSLDLGGRQPQHFGDGTRLSIL.

This clonotype was recorded many times. This rearrangement joins TRBV29-1 to TRBJ1-1, with D perhaps matching TRBD1 (5 bases). Trimming stripped 6 bases from V and 11 bases from J, with 16 bases between. This CDR3 has 11 residues. Germline CDR1 and CDR2: SQVTM and ANQGSEA. The CDR3 is CSVEQGVAAFF. CDR3 in DNA: TGCAGCGTGGAGCAGGGTGTAGCGGCTTTCTTT. Looking up the rest from reference TRBV29-1 and TRBJ1-1 gives the full variable domain: SAVISQKPSRDICQRGTSLTIQCQVDSQVTMMFWYRQQPGQSLTLIATANQGSEATYESGFVIDKFPISRPNLTFSTLTVSNMSPEDSSIYLCSVEQGVAAFFGQGTRLTVV.

This clonotype was observed at least ten times. The chain couples TRBV12-3 or TRBV12-4 to TRBJ1-6; D is uncertain. Trimming stripped 1 base from V and 8 bases from J, with 6 bases between. The CDR3 spans 13 residues. CDR3 nucleotide sequence: TGTGCCAGCAGTTTAGGGTTCGATTCACCCCTCCACTTT. Translating gives CASSLGFDSPLHF.

This clonotype was counted a few times. This rearrangement joins TRBV5-6 to TRBJ2-1; the match to TRBD1 covers 9 bases. The CDR3 totals 16 residues. The J segment lost 6 bases and the V segment lost 3 bases, leaving 10 bases of the junction unmatched. Germline CDR1 reads SGHDT; CDR2 reads YYEEEE. CDR3 coding DNA: TGTGCCAGCAGCTCGCCTAGGACAGGGGAGTCCAATGAGCAGTTCTTC. Encoded protein: CASSSPRTGESNEQFF.